This TCR beta chain was obtained from a study of T cell responses to AZD1222 COVID-19 vaccine. General study findings and limits: The donors showed a predominance of white British ancestry and of females, with possible underestimation of clonal diversity.

On this clone itself: Its target is unknown.

Trimming removed 2 bases from V and 3 bases from J, with 4 bases in between. Germline V gene data show CDR1 as ENHRY and CDR2 as SYGVKD. The CDR3 contains 12 residues. The data were produced by immunoSEQ multiplex PCR, yet TCRdb's version contains in-frame clones alone and is incomplete. In the table there are 130,000 to 150,000 clones, approximately 90% of which are singletons. This sequence was found in an adult who received the AZD1222 COVID-19 vaccine. This specimen consisted of peripheral blood, obtained 28 days after the second AZD1222 dose. The gene calls are TRBV10-3 and TRBJ1-1; D unresolved. The CDR3, as DNA: TGTGCCATCAGTGAGGGGGACACTGAAGCTTTCTTT. It translates to CAISEGDTEAFF.